Shown below are 29 T cell receptor beta chains from a single sample sequenced in a study of CD4 T cells in relation to SARS-CoV-2 and coronaviruses. Antigens of these TCRs are unknown. The method was immunoSEQ multiplex PCR; TCRdb's version includes in-frame clones alone and lacks a portion of them. In the table there are about 18,000 clones, roughly 77% of which are singletons. Before the COVID-19 pandemic, during about 2011-2019, CD4+ T cells were taken from unexposed donors. Isolation of CD4+ T cells took place after roughly nine days in culture. The sample comprised CD4+ T cells from PBMCs, cultured in vitro. The receptors here all came from a human donor in good health.

V usage is TRBV28 and J usage is TRBJ2-7; D is unclear. This CDR3 region has 13 residues. V lost 5 bases, J lost 3 bases, and 11 bases lay in between. Germline CDR1 reads MDHEN; CDR2 reads SYDVKM. CDR3 DNA sequence: TGTGCCAGCAGTCCGACTGGACGCTACGAGCAGTACTTC. It yields the protein CASSPTGRYEQYF.

The chain carries TRBV6-2 or TRBV6-3 and TRBJ1-6, with TRBD1 identical over 7 bases. The ends lost 6 bases at V and 10 bases at J; junction bases unmatched: 12. Germline V lookup: CDR1 MNHEY, CDR2 SVGEGT. The CDR3 length is 15 residues. The CDR3 protein is CASSFLDRAGSPLHF. CDR3 DNA sequence: TGTGCCAGCAGCTTCCTTGACAGGGCTGGGTCACCCCTCCACTTT.

This clone was recorded only once. This chain joins TRBV7-8 and TRBJ2-2; 7 bases align to TRBD2. Germline-derived CDR1 and CDR2 are SGHVS and FQNEAQ. J was trimmed by 1 base and V by 2 bases; bases with no gene match: 7. This CDR3 has 17 residues. The CDR3 loop reads CASSLFVSSGNTGELFF. The CDR3 nucleotides are TGTGCCAGCAGCTTATTTGTTTCTAGCGGGAACACCGGGGAGCTGTTTTTT.

The gene calls are TRBV15 and TRBJ1-5, with 9 bases that match TRBD1. Germline CDR1 reads LNHNV; CDR2 reads YYDKDF (reference sequence). The CDR3 contains 15 residues. The J segment lost 13 bases and the V segment lost 5 bases, leaving 15 bases of the junction unmatched. CDR3 loop: CATSAGTGPQSAQHF. The CDR3 DNA reads as TGTGCCACCAGCGCAGGGACAGGGCCCCAATCAGCTCAGCATTTT.

The V gene is TRBV4-1, the J gene TRBJ1-1; maybe TRBD1 (5 bases). V lost 3 bases to trimming and J lost 3 bases, with 14 bases between them. Germline V gene lookup returns CDR1 MGHRA and CDR2 YSYEKL. The CDR3 sequence is 15 residues long. CDR3 region: CASSQKWGGYTEAFF. CDR3 DNA sequence: TGCGCCAGCAGCCAGAAGTGGGGGGGTTACACTGAAGCTTTCTTT.

The chain links TRBV2 to TRBJ2-3; no clear D. V gave up 2 bases and J gave up 4 bases, with 16 bases separating them. This CDR3 spans 16 amino acids. CDR1 and CDR2 (germline): SNHLY, FYNNEI. CDR3 in amino acids: CASSEFRGLSADTQYF. DNA of the CDR3: TGTGCCAGCAGTGAATTCCGAGGTTTGAGCGCAGATACGCAGTATTTT.

V usage is TRBV7-8 and J usage is TRBJ2-3; D unresolved. Trimming took off 1 base at V and 0 bases at J, with 8 bases between the two ends. The CDR3 has 15 amino acids. Germline V gives CDR1 SGHVS, CDR2 FQNEAQ. The CDR3 sequence is CASSLVGVSTDTQYF. CDR3 in DNA: TGTGCCAGCAGCTTAGTAGGCGTGAGCACAGATACGCAGTATTTT.

The J gene is TRBJ1-4, the V gene TRBV18; 9 nucleotides line up with TRBD1. The length of the CDR3 is 15 residues. V lost 5 bases, J lost 6 bases, and 7 bases stayed unmatched. Germline-derived CDR1 and CDR2 are KGHSH and LQKENI. The CDR3 loop is CASSKTGGAHEKLFF. CDR3 nucleotides: TGTGCCAGCTCAAAGACAGGGGGTGCTCATGAAAAACTGTTTTTT.

The V call is TRBV2, the J call TRBJ1-1, with D perhaps TRBD1 (5 bases). The CDR3 is 12 residues long. V lost 8 bases to trimming and J lost 6 bases, with 13 bases between them. From germline, CDR1 is SNHLY and CDR2 FYNNEI. The CDR3 reads CASATGRSEAFF. CDR3 in DNA: TGTGCCAGCGCAACAGGTCGCTCTGAAGCTTTCTTT.

This clone was detected a few times. This chain uses TRBV28 with TRBJ2-7; 9 bases fit TRBD1. V was pared by 8 bases and J by 3 bases, with 5 bases of the junction left unmatched. Per germline, CDR1 MDHEN and CDR2 SYDVKM. The CDR3 runs to 13 residues. CDR3 amino acids: CASRPGQGYEQYF. CDR3 bases: TGTGCCAGCCGACCGGGACAGGGCTACGAGCAGTACTTC. Full variable domain (remainder filled in from reference TRBV28 and TRBJ2-7): DVKVTQSSRYLVKRTGEKVFLECVQDMDHENMFWYRQDPGLGLRLIYFSYDVKMKEKGDIPEGYSVSREKKERFSLILESASTNQTSMYLCASRPGQGYEQYFGPGTRLTVT.

The V call is TRBV20-1, the J call TRBJ1-5, with a tentative D call TRBD1 (6 bases). Trimming shortened V by 3 bases and J by 7 bases, and 16 bases separated the two germline ends. Germline CDR1 is DFQATT and CDR2 is SNEGSKA (reference sequence). This CDR3 spans 14 amino acids. The CDR3 sequence: CSASVGAVEQPQHF. CDR3 in DNA: TGCAGTGCTAGTGTGGGGGCGGTTGAGCAGCCCCAGCATTTT.

This clone has a handful of counts. V and J are TRBV7-9 and TRBJ1-1; a possible D gene is TRBD1 (6 bases). This CDR3 has 13 residues. Trimming cost V 4 bases and J 6 bases, with 12 bases left between them. Looked up from germline, CDR1 is SEHNR and CDR2 is FQNEAQ (reference sequence). Here the CDR3 DNA reads TGTGCCAGCAGCTACCAGGGGTTGGCTGAAGCTTTCTTT. It codes for CASSYQGLAEAFF.

The rearrangement links TRBV30 to TRBJ1-5; D might be TRBD1 (5 bases). The germline CDR1 and CDR2 sequences are GTSNPN and SVGIG (reference sequence). The CDR3 totals 15 residues. The V gene lost 0 bases and the J gene lost 3 bases, with 12 bases spanning the gap. CDR3 DNA sequence: TGTGCCTGGAGTGTACTTCGGGGCACCAATCAGCCCCAGCATTTT. It is translated as CAWSVLRGTNQPQHF.

The chain links TRBV3-1 (or the pseudogene TRBV3-2) to TRBJ1-5, with D unresolved. The CDR3 has 13 amino acids. Trimming shortened V by 3 bases and J by 4 bases, and 7 bases separated the two germline ends. CDR1 is LGHDT, CDR2 YNNKEL, per germline (reference sequence). CDR3 DNA sequence: TGTGCCAGCAGCCAGGGAGAAAATCAGCCCCAGCATTTT. Translation: CASSQGENQPQHF.

The genes are TRBV10-3 and TRBJ2-5; D remains ambiguous. Germline loops: CDR1 ENHRY, CDR2 SYGVKD. CDR3 length equals 13 residues. The V gene lost 8 bases and the J gene lost 0 bases, with 10 bases spanning the gap. Here the CDR3 DNA reads TGTGCCATCCGCCGGACGGACCAAGAGACCCAGTACTTC. This codes for CAIRRTDQETQYF.

The chain uses TRBV5-5 and TRBJ1-5; the D is unclear. The CDR3 totals 15 residues. Trimming removed 3 bases at V and 0 bases at J, with 10 bases between. In germline, CDR1 is SGHKS, CDR2 YYEKEE (reference sequence). The CDR3 region has the DNA TGTGCCAGCAGCTGGGCCGCTAATAGCAATCAGCCCCAGCATTTT. Its protein is CASSWAANSNQPQHF.

V and J are TRBV6-1 and TRBJ2-6; D perhaps matches TRBD1 (6 bases). The germline gives CDR1 MNHNS, CDR2 SASEGT. Trimming removed 2 bases from V and 2 bases from J, with 10 bases in between. The CDR3 is made up of 16 amino acids. The CDR3 DNA is TGTGCCAGCAGTGAAACAGGGTCGGCTGGGGCCAACGTCCTGACTTTC. It yields the protein CASSETGSAGANVLTF.

The chain employs TRBV6-5 and TRBJ2-7; 10 positions match TRBD2. Germline V gene data show CDR1 as MNHEY and CDR2 as SVGAGI. Trimming at V came to 6 bases and at J to 7 bases, leaving 9 bases not matched to a gene. This CDR3 is 14 amino acids long. The CDR3: CASRGPAGGTEQYF. The CDR3 DNA sequence: TGTGCCAGCAGGGGTCCAGCGGGAGGGACAGAGCAGTACTTC.

This clone has just a few counts. One junction end disagrees with the germline gene, perhaps due to a read error. The chain couples TRBV19 to TRBJ1-2, with D perhaps matching TRBD1 (6 bases). The germline gives CDR1 LNHDA, CDR2 SQIVND (reference sequence). This CDR3 has 14 amino acids. The CDR3 loop is CASIIPGQGYGYTF. CDR3 DNA: TGTGCCAGTATTATACCGGGACAAGGATATGGCTACACCTTC.

This chain links TRBV5-1 with TRBJ2-7; TRBD1 aligns across 10 bases. Germline CDR1 reads SGHRS; CDR2 reads YFSETQ. With V trimmed by 0 bases and J by 6 bases, 0 bases remained unmatched. The CDR3 runs to 13 residues. Written as DNA, the CDR3 is TGCGCCAGCAGCTTGGGGGACAGGGGCGAGCAGTACTTC. The encoded protein is CASSLGDRGEQYF.

This rearrangement joins TRBV3-1 (or the pseudogene TRBV3-2) to TRBJ1-2, with D possibly being TRBD1 (6 bases). V was clipped by 4 bases and J by 10 bases, with 13 bases between them. The CDR3 runs 12 residues. Germline CDR1 LGHDT, CDR2 YNNKEL (reference sequence). The CDR3 sequence is CASSPSTGLYTF. DNA for the CDR3: TGTGCCAGCAGCCCTAGTACAGGGCTCTACACCTTC.

This clone was counted once. This chain uses TRBV19 with TRBJ2-6; 9 bases fit TRBD1. Germline CDR1 and CDR2: LNHDA and SQIVND (reference sequence). This CDR3 spans 15 amino acids. Germline trimming cut 4 bases from V and 2 bases from J; bases unmatched to any gene: 0. CDR3 region: CASSRDRAGANVLTF. Written as DNA, the CDR3 is TGTGCCAGTAGTAGGGACAGGGCTGGGGCCAACGTCCTGACTTTC.

This clone was seen a few times. The V call is TRBV7-6, the J call TRBJ2-2; the D gene is possibly TRBD1 (6 bases). Trimming took off 5 bases at V and 3 bases at J, with 10 bases between the two ends. Germline V gene data show CDR1 as SGHVS and CDR2 as FNYEAQ. CDR3 length: 14 residues. The CDR3 coding sequence is TGTGCCAGCAGCACAACAGGGTACACCGGGGAGCTGTTTTTT. Residues: CASSTTGYTGELFF.

The chain carries TRBV19 and TRBJ1-4, with TRBD1 identical over 9 bases. Per germline, CDR1 LNHDA and CDR2 SQIVND (reference sequence). CDR3 length equals 13 residues. The V segment lost 8 bases and the J segment 7 bases; nucleotides outside the gene matches: 5. In nucleotides, the CDR3 is TGTGCCAGTTCGGGACAGGGTGGTGAAAAACTGTTTTTT. It yields the protein CASSGQGGEKLFF.

This clone was recorded once. The J gene is TRBJ1-5, the V gene TRBV30; weak D call: TRBD1 (6 bases). V lost 7 bases and J 2 bases, leaving 15 bases between the germline ends. Germline V CDR1 and CDR2: GTSNPN, SVGIG (reference sequence). The CDR3 spans 14 residues. The DNA for the CDR3 is TGTGCCTACAGTATAAACAGGGGCAATCAGCCCCAGCATTTT. The encoded protein is CAYSINRGNQPQHF.

The chain employs TRBV6-1 and TRBJ2-1; D may be TRBD1 (6 bases). CDR1 is MNHNS and CDR2 is SASEGT in the germline V gene. CDR3 length: 12 residues. Trimming shortened V by 5 bases and J by 7 bases, and 9 bases separated the two germline ends. The CDR3 is CASSFTGNEQFF. CDR3 bases: TGTGCCAGCAGTTTTACAGGGAATGAGCAGTTCTTC.

The V call is TRBV15, the J call TRBJ1-1, with D possibly matching TRBD1 (6 bases). Germline V lookup: CDR1 LNHNV, CDR2 YYDKDF (reference sequence). The V and J ends lost 0 bases and 2 bases respectively, with 10 bases between them. The CDR3 runs to 15 residues. The CDR3 is CATSRDGQRNTEAFF. CDR3 DNA sequence: TGTGCCACCAGCAGAGATGGACAGCGCAACACTGAAGCTTTCTTT.

The chain has TRBV12-3 or TRBV12-4 and TRBJ1-3; D not certain. V was cut by 2 bases and J by 2 bases, with 1 base left in between. The CDR3 is 12 amino acids. The CDR3 sequence: CASSLTGNTIYF. Written as DNA, the CDR3 is TGTGCCAGCAGTTTAACTGGAAACACCATATATTTT.

The V gene is TRBV7-8, the J gene TRBJ2-5; 8 positions agree with TRBD2. The CDR3 totals 13 residues. The germline V gene encodes CDR1 SGHVS and CDR2 FQNEAQ. V trimming: 5 bases; J trimming: 3 bases; junction bases outside the gene matches: 2. Here the CDR3 DNA reads TGTGCCAGCAGCCATAGCGGGGAAGAGACCCAGTACTTC. As protein: CASSHSGEETQYF.